This T cell receptor beta chain was obtained from a study of blood T cell repertoires in COVID-19. Only in-frame clones appear in the TCRdb table, and some are missing; sequencing was by immunoSEQ multiplex PCR. The top ten clones hold less than 15% of a sample with some 33,000 clones, approximately 80% of them seen once. Germline CDR1 SQVTM, CDR2 ANQGSEA. Trimming removed 4 bases from V and 6 bases from J; junction bases left unmatched: 14. CDR3 length equals 16 residues. The chain carries TRBV29-1 and TRBJ1-5, with 8 bases identical to TRBD1. The sample comprised peripheral blood. The source is a human donor in a cohort sampled during active COVID-19. CDR3 nucleotide sequence: TGCAGCGTTGCCGAGGTTTCAGGGGGCGCGGGTCAGCCCCAGCATTTT. Its translation is CSVAEVSGGAGQPQHF. The full variable domain, rest sourced from reference TRBV29-1 and TRBJ1-5, is SAVISQKPSRDICQRGTSLTIQCQVDSQVTMMFWYRQQPGQSLTLIATANQGSEATYESGFVIDKFPISRPNLTFSTLTVSNMSPEDSSIYLCSVAEVSGGAGQPQHFGDGTRLSIL.